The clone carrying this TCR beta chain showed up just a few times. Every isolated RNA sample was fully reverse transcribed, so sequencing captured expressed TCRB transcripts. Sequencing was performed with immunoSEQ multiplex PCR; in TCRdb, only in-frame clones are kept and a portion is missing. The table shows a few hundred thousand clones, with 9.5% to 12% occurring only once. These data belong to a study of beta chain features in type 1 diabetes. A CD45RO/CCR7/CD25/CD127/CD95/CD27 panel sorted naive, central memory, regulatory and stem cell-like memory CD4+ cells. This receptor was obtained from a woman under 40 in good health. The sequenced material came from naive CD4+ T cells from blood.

CDR3 DNA sequence: TGTGCCAGCAGCTTAACTAGGGCTGGTGGCTACACCTTC. Translation: CASSLTRAGGYTF. V and J are TRBV11-2 and TRBJ1-2; D is unclear. The CDR3 totals 13 residues. With 2 bases removed from V and 7 bases from J, the gap between germline ends came to 11 bases. Germline loops: CDR1 SGHAT, CDR2 FQNNGV.